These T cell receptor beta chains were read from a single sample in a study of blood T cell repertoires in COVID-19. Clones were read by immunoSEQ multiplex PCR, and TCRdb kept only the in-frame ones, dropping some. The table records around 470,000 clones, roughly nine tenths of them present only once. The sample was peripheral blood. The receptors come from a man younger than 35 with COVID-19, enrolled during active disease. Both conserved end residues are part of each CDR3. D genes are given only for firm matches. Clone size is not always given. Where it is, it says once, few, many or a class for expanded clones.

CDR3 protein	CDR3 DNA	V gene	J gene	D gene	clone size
CATGAAVTHTDTQYF	TGTGCCACTGGTGCGGCCGTCACTCACACAGATACGCAGTATTTT	TRBV19	TRBJ2-3	.	.
CASSFLAPQQQFF	TGTGCCAGCAGTTTTCTTGCTCCACAACAGCAGTTCTTC	TRBV28	TRBJ2-1	.	once
CASSGKDSGTGTNYGYTF	TGTGCCAGCAGTGGCAAGGATTCCGGGACAGGCACAAACTATGGCTACACCTTC	TRBV6-1	TRBJ1-2	TRBD1	.
CASSPQRENTGELFF	TGTGCCAGCTCACCACAGCGGGAGAACACCGGGGAGCTGTTTTTT	TRBV18	TRBJ2-2	TRBD2	.
CASSKQGRNTEAFF	TGTGCCAGCAGTAAACAGGGGAGGAACACTGAAGCTTTCTTT	TRBV6-5	TRBJ1-1	TRBD1	.
CASKDRDREIPYNEQFF	TGCGCCAGCAAAGACCGGGACAGGGAAATCCCCTACAATGAGCAGTTCTTC	TRBV10-2	TRBJ2-1	TRBD1	once
CATSRESGVSSGNTIYF	TGTGCCACCAGCAGAGAATCAGGGGTCAGCTCTGGAAACACCATATATTTT	TRBV15	TRBJ1-3	.	.
CASSSWANRETQYF	TGTGCCAGCAGTTCTTGGGCGAACAGGGAGACCCAGTACTTC	TRBV27	TRBJ2-5	.	.
CASSLRLLAGDEYEQYF	TGTGCCAGCAGCTTGCGACTCCTAGCGGGGGACGAATACGAGCAGTACTTC	TRBV11-3	TRBJ2-7	TRBD2	.
CASSLDRLVGYGYTF	TGTGCCAGCAGCCTTGACAGGCTGGTAGGCTATGGCTACACCTTC	TRBV5-4	TRBJ1-2	.	.
CASSHSGHMTQETQYF	TGTGCCAGCTCACATTCGGGACACATGACTCAAGAGACCCAGTACTTC	TRBV11-2	TRBJ2-5	.	.
CASSLSRPGGAYNEQFF	TGTGCCAGCAGTTTATCCCGGCCAGGGGGCGCCTACAATGAGCAGTTCTTC	TRBV27	TRBJ2-1	TRBD1	.
CASSRRDRATGELFF	TGTGCCAGCAGCCGCCGGGACAGGGCTACCGGGGAGCTGTTTTTT	TRBV7-9	TRBJ2-2	TRBD1	.
CASSYGVSGNTIYF	TGTGCCAGCAGTTATGGAGTCTCTGGAAACACCATATATTTT	TRBV6-5	TRBJ1-3	.	.
CASSLVRDEQYF	TGTGCCAGCAGCTTAGTCAGGGACGAGCAGTACTTC	TRBV7-9	TRBJ2-7	.	.
CASSEVNSYGYTF	TGTGCCAGCAGTGAAGTGAACAGCTATGGCTACACCTTC	TRBV6-1	TRBJ1-2	.	.
CSAGPRNEQFF	TGCAGTGCTGGTCCGAGGAATGAGCAGTTCTTC	TRBV20-1	TRBJ2-1	.	.
CARRDTQYF	TGTGCCAGACGGGATACGCAGTATTTT	TRBV6-4	TRBJ2-3	.	.
CASSQAEQPSYEQYF	TGCGCCAGCAGCCAGGCAGAACAGCCGTCCTACGAGCAGTACTTC	TRBV4-1	TRBJ2-7	.	once
CASSLRGPGAQHF	TGTGCCAGCAGTTTGCGGGGGCCAGGGGCCCAGCATTTT	TRBV28	TRBJ1-5	.	.
CASSERQGARGYTF	TGTGCCAGCAGTGAAAGACAGGGGGCAAGAGGCTACACCTTC	TRBV2	TRBJ1-2	TRBD1	.
CASSQRGDIGGYTF	TGTGCCAGCAGCCAGCGGGGGGACATAGGTGGCTACACCTTC	TRBV3-1/TRBV3-2	TRBJ1-2	.	.
CASSPPTGSGELFF	TGTGCCAGCTCACCACCTACAGGGTCAGGGGAGCTGTTTTTT	TRBV18	TRBJ2-2	.	.
CASTAGLTDNYGYTF	TGTGCCAGCACCGCGGGACTGACTGATAACTATGGCTACACCTTC	TRBV2	TRBJ1-2	.	.
CASREAGPYNEQFF	TGTGCCAGCAGGGAAGCGGGGCCCTACAATGAGCAGTTCTTC	TRBV5-4	TRBJ2-1	TRBD2	.
CASSAITSGRAGRTDTQYF	TGCGCCAGCAGCGCGATAACTAGCGGGAGGGCCGGGAGGACAGATACGCAGTATTTT	TRBV5-1	TRBJ2-3	TRBD2	.
CASRADGSAGEQFF	TGTGCCAGCAGAGCGGACGGCTCGGCGGGTGAGCAGTTCTTC	TRBV2	TRBJ2-1	.	.
CASSLHPFTDTQYF	TGCGCCAGCAGCTTACATCCTTTCACAGATACGCAGTATTTT	TRBV5-1	TRBJ2-3	.	.
CASSFDRGGTEAFF	TGTGCCAGCAGCTTCGACAGGGGTGGTACTGAAGCTTTCTTT	TRBV2	TRBJ1-1	TRBD1	.
CAWSGGDRYPYEQYF	TGTGCCTGGAGTGGGGGGGACAGGTATCCCTACGAGCAGTACTTC	TRBV30	TRBJ2-7	TRBD1	.
CASSSTSGRRGSYEQYF	TGCGCCAGCAGCTCGACTAGCGGGAGACGCGGCTCCTACGAGCAGTACTTC	TRBV5-1	TRBJ2-7	TRBD2	.
CASSQDSVGGYGYTF	TGTGCCAGCAGCCAAGATTCGGTGGGGGGCTATGGCTACACCTTC	TRBV3-1/TRBV3-2	TRBJ1-2	.	.
CASSFVNEQFF	TGTGCCAGCAGCTTCGTCAATGAGCAGTTCTTC	TRBV5-6	TRBJ2-1	.	.
CATSRKPTALLGYTF	TGTGCCACCAGCAGAAAACCGACAGCGCTCCTTGGCTACACCTTC	TRBV15	TRBJ1-2	.	.
CASSPRGGFQYEQYF	TGTGCCAGCAGTCCGAGAGGGGGTTTTCAGTACGAGCAGTACTTC	TRBV27	TRBJ2-7	.	.
CASGLVKRGNTDTQYF	TGTGCTAGTGGTTTGGTAAAGCGGGGCAACACAGATACGCAGTATTTT	TRBV12-5	TRBJ2-3	TRBD2	.
CAASRGSGTPFTYNEQFF	TGTGCCGCCAGCAGGGGTAGCGGCACCCCCTTCACCTACAATGAGCAGTTCTTC	TRBV7-9	TRBJ2-1	.	.
CASSLIKGSYNEQFF	TGTGCCAGCAGCTTAATTAAGGGGTCCTACAATGAGCAGTTCTTC	TRBV11-2	TRBJ2-1	.	.
CASSLGTSGIYEQFF	TGTGCCAGCAGCTTAGGGACTAGCGGGATTTATGAGCAGTTCTTC	TRBV5-6	TRBJ2-1	TRBD2	.
CASSFAAGGSYNEQFF	TGTGCCAGCAGCTTCGCAGCGGGAGGGTCCTACAATGAGCAGTTCTTC	TRBV11-3	TRBJ2-1	TRBD2	.
CASSWARSGGGYNEQFF	TGTGCCAGCAGCTGGGCTCGTAGCGGGGGGGGATACAATGAGCAGTTCTTC	TRBV2	TRBJ2-1	TRBD2	.
CASSISPSGGGVGTDTQYF	TGTGCCAGCAGTATTTCGCCTAGCGGGGGAGGGGTCGGCACAGATACGCAGTATTTT	TRBV6-4	TRBJ2-3	TRBD2	.